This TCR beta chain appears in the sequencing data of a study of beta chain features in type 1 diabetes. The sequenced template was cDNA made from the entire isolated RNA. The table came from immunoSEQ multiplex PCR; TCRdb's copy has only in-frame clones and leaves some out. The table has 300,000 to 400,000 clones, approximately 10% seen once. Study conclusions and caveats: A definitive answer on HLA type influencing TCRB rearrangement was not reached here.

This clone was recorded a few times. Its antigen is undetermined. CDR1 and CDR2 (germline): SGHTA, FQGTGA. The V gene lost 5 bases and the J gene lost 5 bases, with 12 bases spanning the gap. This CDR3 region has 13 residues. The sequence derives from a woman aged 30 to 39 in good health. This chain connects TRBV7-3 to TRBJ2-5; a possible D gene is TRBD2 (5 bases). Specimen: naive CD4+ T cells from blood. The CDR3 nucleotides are TGTGCCAGCAGCCAGGACTCTACGGAGACCCAGTACTTC. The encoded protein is CASSQDSTETQYF.